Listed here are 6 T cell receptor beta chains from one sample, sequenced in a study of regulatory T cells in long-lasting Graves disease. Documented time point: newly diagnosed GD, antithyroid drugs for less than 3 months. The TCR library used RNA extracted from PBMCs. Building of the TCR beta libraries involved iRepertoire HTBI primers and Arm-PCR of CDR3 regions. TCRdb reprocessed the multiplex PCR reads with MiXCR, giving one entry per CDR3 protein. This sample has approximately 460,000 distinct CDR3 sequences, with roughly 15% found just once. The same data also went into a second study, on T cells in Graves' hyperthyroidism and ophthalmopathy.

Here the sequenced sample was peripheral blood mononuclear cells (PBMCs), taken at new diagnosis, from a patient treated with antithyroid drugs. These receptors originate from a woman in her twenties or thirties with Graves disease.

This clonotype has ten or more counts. The CDR3 here is CASKTGGTGAGRNQPQHF. CDR3 nucleotide sequence: TGTGCCAGTAAGACCGGGGGGACAGGGGCTGGTCGGAATCAGCCCCAGCATTTT. The J gene is TRBJ1-5, the V gene TRBV19; 10 bases align to TRBD1. CDR3 length: 18 amino acids. Germline loops: CDR1 LNHDA, CDR2 SQIVND (reference sequence). With V trimmed by 7 bases and J by 4 bases, 16 bases remained unmatched.

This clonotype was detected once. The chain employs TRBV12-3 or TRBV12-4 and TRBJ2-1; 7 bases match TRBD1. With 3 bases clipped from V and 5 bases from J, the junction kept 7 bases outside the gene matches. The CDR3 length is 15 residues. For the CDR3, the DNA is TGTGCCAGCAGTTTGTACAGGGGTGAAGACAATGAGCAGTTCTTC. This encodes CASSLYRGEDNEQFF.

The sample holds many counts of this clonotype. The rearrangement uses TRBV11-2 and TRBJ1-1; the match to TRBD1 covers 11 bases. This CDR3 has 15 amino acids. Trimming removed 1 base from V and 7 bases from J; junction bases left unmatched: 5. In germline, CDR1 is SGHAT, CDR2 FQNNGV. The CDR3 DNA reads TGTGCCAGCAGCTTAGTTTCAGGGACAGGGGGTGAAGCTTTCTTT. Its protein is CASSLVSGTGGEAFF.

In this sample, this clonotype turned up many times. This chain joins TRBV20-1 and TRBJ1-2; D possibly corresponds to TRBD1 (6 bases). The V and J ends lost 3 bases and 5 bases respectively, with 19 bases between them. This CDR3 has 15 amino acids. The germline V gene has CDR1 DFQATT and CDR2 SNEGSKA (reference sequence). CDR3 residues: CSARSWQGQGYGYTF. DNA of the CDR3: TGCAGTGCTAGGTCGTGGCAGGGGCAGGGTTATGGCTACACCTTC.

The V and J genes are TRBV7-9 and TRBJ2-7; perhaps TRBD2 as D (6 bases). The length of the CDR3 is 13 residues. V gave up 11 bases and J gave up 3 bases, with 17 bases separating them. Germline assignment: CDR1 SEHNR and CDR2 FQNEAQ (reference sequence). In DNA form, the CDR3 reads TGTGCCGGATCCGGGACTCGCTACTACGAGCAGTACTTC. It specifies CAGSGTRYYEQYF.

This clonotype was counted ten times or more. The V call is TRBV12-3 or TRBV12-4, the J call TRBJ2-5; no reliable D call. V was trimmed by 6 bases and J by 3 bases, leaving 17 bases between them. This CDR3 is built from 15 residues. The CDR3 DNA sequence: TGTGCCAGCAGGCCTCTCGCGGTGGGTGAAGAGACCCAGTACTTC. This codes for CASRPLAVGEETQYF.